The clone carrying this T cell receptor beta chain was picked up many times. Its antigen remains unknown. The data originate from a study of early T cells in non-severe SARS-CoV-2 infection. At the level of the study: The sequenced material was bulk RNA from unsorted whole blood, and its chains were unpaired. Study findings and constraints: VDJdb matching skewed toward anti-spike CD8 responses, missing private and CD4 specificities.

Between the trimmed V and J ends, which lost 5 bases and 0 bases, there was a span of 14 bases. Germline CDR1 is SEHNR and CDR2 is FQNEAQ (reference sequence). The CDR3 totals 16 residues. Unique molecular identifiers (one per individual cDNA molecule) were attached. TCRdb re-derived calls from the 5' RACE reads in MiXCR, one entry per CDR3 protein. Of 27,000 or so distinct CDR3 sequences in the sample, approximately 7% were seen once. The sequencing input was whole blood. This TCR came from an adult who was a healthcare worker with PCR-confirmed SARS-CoV-2 infection or an uninfected control (not recorded which). J is TRBJ1-3 and V is TRBV7-9, with no clear D. The CDR3 nucleotides read TGTGCCAGCAGCCCCTCCCGGAGTACCTCTGGAAACACCATATATTTT. Protein sequence: CASSPSRSTSGNTIYF.